This passage covers 9 T cell receptor beta chains from one sample sequenced in a study of T cell responses to AZD1222 COVID-19 vaccine. Some clones are missing from TCRdb's copy, which holds only in-frame ones; the method was immunoSEQ multiplex PCR. The data contain roughly 35,000 clones, 85% to 90% of them singletons. Sample: peripheral blood, taken 28 days after the second AZD1222 dose. The receptors stem from an adult who received the AZD1222 COVID-19 vaccine.

This chain connects TRBV7-2 to TRBJ2-1; D is perhaps TRBD1 (5 bases). Germline CDR1 and CDR2: SGHTA and FQGNSA. The germline V and J ends were trimmed by 1 base and 4 bases, with 14 bases remaining between them. The CDR3 runs 16 residues. The CDR3 reads CASSLDYDSRYNEQFF. DNA of the CDR3: TGTGCCAGCAGCTTAGACTACGACAGCCGGTACAATGAGCAGTTCTTC.

This rearrangement joins TRBV6-5 to TRBJ1-3; 7 bases agree with TRBD1. J gave up 2 bases and V 2 bases, and 3 bases lay outside the gene matches. The CDR3 is made up of 15 amino acids. Germline V lookup: CDR1 MNHEY, CDR2 SVGAGI. CDR3 bases: TGTGCCAGCAGTTACGCCACAGGGGCTGGAAACACCATATATTTT. Amino acids: CASSYATGAGNTIYF.

This chain joins TRBV10-1 and TRBJ2-1; 12 bases agree with TRBD2. V was clipped by 4 bases and J by 5 bases; unmatched bases: 6. The CDR3 extends over 16 amino acids. The V gene's germline CDR1 is WNHNN and CDR2 SYGVQD (reference sequence). Written as DNA, the CDR3 is TGCGCCAGCAGTGGACTTCGGACTAGCGGGAACAATGAGCAGTTCTTC. The encoded protein is CASSGLRTSGNNEQFF.

The CDR3 loop is CASSMVAGHSNQPQHF. CDR3 sequence (DNA): TGTGCCAGTAGTATGGTCGCAGGCCATAGCAATCAGCCCCAGCATTTT. The chain uses TRBV19 and TRBJ1-5, with D uncertain. The CDR3 consists of 16 residues. Germline values: CDR1 LNHDA, CDR2 SQIVND (reference sequence). Trimming took 3 bases from V and 0 from J, leaving 12 bases between them.

The chain carries TRBV30 and TRBJ1-1; D is ambiguous. Germline assignment: CDR1 GTSNPN and CDR2 SVGIG (reference sequence). V lost 1 base and J 5 bases, leaving 5 bases between the germline ends. The length of the CDR3 is 11 residues. The CDR3 spells CAWSGVTEAFF. The CDR3 nucleotides read TGTGCCTGGAGTGGAGTAACTGAAGCTTTCTTT.

CDR3: CASSRGQGVYNEQFF. In nucleotides, the CDR3 is TGTGCCAGCAGTCGGGGACAGGGGGTTTACAATGAGCAGTTCTTC. V is TRBV6-5 and J is TRBJ2-1; 11 bases map to TRBD1. The V gene end was trimmed by 5 bases and the J gene end by 4 bases; junction bases not matched to a gene: 4. The CDR3 has 15 amino acids. From germline, CDR1 is MNHEY and CDR2 SVGAGI.

The chain recombines TRBV9 with TRBJ1-1; no firm D call. V was trimmed by 3 bases and J by 2 bases, leaving 8 bases between them. CDR1 is SGDLS, CDR2 YYNGEE, per germline. This CDR3 region has 13 residues. The CDR3 loop reads CASSDGFNTEAFF. In DNA form, the CDR3 reads TGTGCCAGCAGCGATGGGTTCAACACTGAAGCTTTCTTT.

This sequence joins TRBV10-1 and TRBJ2-1; 13 bases map to TRBD2. The CDR3 contains 16 residues. The germline V gene encodes CDR1 WNHNN and CDR2 SYGVQD (reference sequence). V lost 4 bases to trimming and J lost 8 bases; unmatched junction nucleotides: 8. The CDR3: CASSGRTSGGGDEQFF. The CDR3, as DNA: TGCGCCAGCAGTGGCCGGACTAGCGGGGGAGGGGATGAGCAGTTCTTC.

The rearrangement joins TRBV5-6 to TRBJ1-2; 7 nucleotides match TRBD1. This CDR3 has 13 residues. Germline V gene lookup returns CDR1 SGHDT and CDR2 YYEEEE. V trimming: 3 bases; J trimming: 7 bases; junction bases outside the gene matches: 6. CDR3 coding DNA: TGTGCCAGCAGCTGGAGACAGGGACCTGGCTACACCTTC. Translated: CASSWRQGPGYTF.